This T cell receptor beta chain originates from a study of cytomegalovirus exposure and HLA in healthy donors. Broader study findings: Testing in vitro showed a few CMV-associated chains specific for CMV antigens. Cytomegalovirus status was reportedly diagnosed by the classifier with high sensitivity and specificity. Researchers counted 164 TCR beta chains as cytomegalovirus-associated.

CDR1 and CDR2 (germline): LNHDA, SQIVND (reference sequence). The CDR3 length is 14 residues. Trimming cost V 6 bases and J 2 bases, with 11 bases left between them. The data were produced by immunoSEQ multiplex PCR, yet TCRdb's version contains in-frame clones alone and is incomplete. The data hold under 200,000 clones, with roughly nine tenths observed a single time. Details on this clone: The antigen is not known.

The validation cohort, a group of over a hundred subjects, included the donors and was separate from the roughly 670-subject first cohort. Sequences were obtained from PBMCs. This rearrangement joins TRBV19 to TRBJ1-3; D gene unclear. The clonotype originates from a young woman in good health and CMV-seronegative. This CDR3 is CASRTTATGNTIYF. The CDR3 DNA reads TGTGCCAGTAGGACGACCGCGACTGGAAACACCATATATTTT.